This T cell receptor (beta chain) appears in the sequencing data of a study of CXCR3-negative and CXCR3-positive naive CD8 T cells (dated by TCRdb to about 2019). Some background on the complete study: In total, 130 million to 150 million TRB reads were obtained, or roughly 1.5 +/- 0.3 million reads per library. For the TRBV-TRBJ cluster analysis, the naive subsets came from 5 donors, while the memory cells came from 3 donors. Diversity and physicochemical repertoire analyses were performed on 11 donors pooled from two independent experiments.

CDR1 and CDR2 were assigned from the germline V gene as MNHEY and SVGAGI. The CDR3 runs 16 amino acids, cysteine and phenylalanine included. DNA for this receptor is not on file. For each CD8+ T cell subset, flow sorting was done in triplicate, and roughly 310,000 cells per subset went directly into RLT lysis buffer. To keep memory contaminants out, a stringent definition of naive CD8+ T cells was applied: CD45RO-CCR7+CD27+CD95-. Peripheral blood mononuclear cells were isolated from buffy coats by standard density gradient centrifugation. A FACSAria III was used to flow-sort naive CD8+ T cells into CXCR3-negative and CXCR3-positive populations. Total RNA was extracted from sorted cells using an RNeasy Mini Kit. Data came from a NextSeq 550. The Human TCR Profiling Kit (MiLaboratory) was used to prepare UMI-labeled 5' RACE TRB cDNA libraries. cDNA synthesis used the entire amount of extracted RNA, and PCR amplification then used the entire amount of cDNA produced. Libraries were prepared in parallel with an identical number of PCR cycles. The original pipeline was this. With a requirement of at least two reads per UMI, MIGEC and MiXCR extracted about 52,000 +/- 9,100 unique UMI-labeled TRB cDNA molecules per library. On average, around 40,000 +/- 10,000 functional in-frame TRB CDR3 nucleotide clonotypes lacking stop codons were found per library. Diversity metrics, including normalized Shannon-Wiener and Chao1, were computed in VDJtools after downsampling to 5000 UMI-labeled TRB molecules per sample. VDJtools computed clonotype-size-weighted physicochemical properties of the central five CDR3 residues: interaction energy, strength, volume and Kidera factor 4. The reads, reprocessed by TCRdb, yield one row per CDR3 protein sequence and no DNA. The V and J calls, along with clone size, are taken from TCRdb and not from the paper's own processing. This sample's table has entries for nearly 90,000 distinct CDR3 sequences. In total, the top ten clones hold around 0.82% of the sample.

Broad study findings and their caveats: CXCR3 expression partially decreased after cryopreservation, so most assays used freshly isolated PBMCs. Within the same donor, TRBV-TRBJ usage looked similar between naive CXCR3-negative and CXCR3-positive cells, but memory cells had distinct patterns. Comparably high repertoire diversity was found in both naive subsets, whereas much lower repertoire diversity was found in memory CD8+ T cells. Because surface CD5, which is linked to self-reactivity in mice, was comparable between the naive subsets, TCR interaction strength was also inferred from the physicochemical properties of TRB CDR3s. TRB CDR3s from CXCR3-positive naive cells showed higher hydrophobicity (lower Kidera factor 4), lower energy, and higher strength and volume indices than CXCR3-negative naive cells.

As regards this clonotype: The clone's antigen remains unknown.

The source is a human donor in good health. Some clones in this sample may be carry-over from other donors' samples. Sequenced: naive CXCR3+ CD8+ T cells from blood. The cell subset or site label corresponds to: CD45RO-CCR7+CD27+CD95- naive CD8+ T cells expressing CXCR3 (TNR3+). Rearrangement joined TRBV6-5 to TRBJ2-7; lacking DNA, the TRBD1 call made by TCRdb goes unchecked. The CDR3 loop reads CASSYSRRQGFSEQYF.